The clone carrying this T cell receptor beta chain was recorded many times. This record belongs to a study of early T cells in non-severe SARS-CoV-2 infection. Study summary: Unsorted whole blood bulk RNA was sequenced, with unpaired chains.

The CDR3 runs to 15 residues. Germline V gene data show CDR1 as LGHDT and CDR2 as YNNKEL (reference sequence). The V gene lost 1 base and the J gene lost 3 bases, with 12 bases spanning the gap. Unique molecular identifiers tagged individual cDNA molecules. TCRdb passed the 5' RACE reads through MiXCR, listing each CDR3 protein once. Found here are nearly 90,000 distinct CDR3 sequences, roughly 14% of them singletons; the top ten hold 6.5% to 9%. The specimen was whole blood. The sequence was collected from an adult who was a healthcare worker with PCR-confirmed SARS-CoV-2 infection or an uninfected control (not recorded which). The V and J genes are TRBV3-1 and TRBJ1-1; a possible D gene is TRBD1 (6 bases). The CDR3 loop is CASSQAAGADTEAFF. The CDR3 DNA follows: TGTGCCAGCAGCCAAGCGGCAGGGGCAGACACTGAAGCTTTCTTT.